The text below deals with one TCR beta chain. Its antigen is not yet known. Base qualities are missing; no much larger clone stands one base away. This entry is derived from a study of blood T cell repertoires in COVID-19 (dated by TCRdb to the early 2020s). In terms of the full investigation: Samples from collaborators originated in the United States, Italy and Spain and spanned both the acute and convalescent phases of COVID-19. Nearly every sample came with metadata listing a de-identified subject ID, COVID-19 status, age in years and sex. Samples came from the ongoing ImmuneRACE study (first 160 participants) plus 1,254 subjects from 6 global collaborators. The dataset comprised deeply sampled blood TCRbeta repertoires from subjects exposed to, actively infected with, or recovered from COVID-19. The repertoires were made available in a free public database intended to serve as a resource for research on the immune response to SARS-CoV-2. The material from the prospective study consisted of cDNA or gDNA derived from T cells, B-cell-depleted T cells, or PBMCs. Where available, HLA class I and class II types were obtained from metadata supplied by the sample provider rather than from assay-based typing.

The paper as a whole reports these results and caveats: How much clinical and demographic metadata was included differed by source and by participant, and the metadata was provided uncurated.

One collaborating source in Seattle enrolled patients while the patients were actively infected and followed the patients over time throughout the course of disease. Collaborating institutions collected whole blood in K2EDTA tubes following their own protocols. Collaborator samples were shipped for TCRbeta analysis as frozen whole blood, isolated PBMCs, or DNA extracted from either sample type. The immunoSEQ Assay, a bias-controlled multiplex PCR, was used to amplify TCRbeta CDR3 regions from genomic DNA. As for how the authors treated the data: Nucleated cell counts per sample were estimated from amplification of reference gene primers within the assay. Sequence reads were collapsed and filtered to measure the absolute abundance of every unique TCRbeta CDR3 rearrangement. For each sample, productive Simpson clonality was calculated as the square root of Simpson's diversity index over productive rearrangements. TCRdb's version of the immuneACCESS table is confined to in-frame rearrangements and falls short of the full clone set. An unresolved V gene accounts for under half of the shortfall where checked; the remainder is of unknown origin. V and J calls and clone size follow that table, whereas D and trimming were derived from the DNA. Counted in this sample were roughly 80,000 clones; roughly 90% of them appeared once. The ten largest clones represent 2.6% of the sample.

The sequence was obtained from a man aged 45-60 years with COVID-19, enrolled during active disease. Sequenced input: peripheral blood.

At the DNA level, the sequence is TGCAGCGGCGTGGCCTACAATGAGCAGTTCTTC. This gives the protein CSGVAYNEQFF. This sequence uses TRBV29-1 and TRBJ2-1; the D gene assignment is ambiguous. The CDR3 holds 11 amino acids from the cysteine to the phenylalanine. Only the CDR3 DNA is retained, 33 bases long and in frame from the first base. The germline V gene specifies SQVTM as CDR1 and ANQGSEA as CDR2. V is cut by 7 bases and J by 2 bases, and the space between the germline ends is 6 bases.